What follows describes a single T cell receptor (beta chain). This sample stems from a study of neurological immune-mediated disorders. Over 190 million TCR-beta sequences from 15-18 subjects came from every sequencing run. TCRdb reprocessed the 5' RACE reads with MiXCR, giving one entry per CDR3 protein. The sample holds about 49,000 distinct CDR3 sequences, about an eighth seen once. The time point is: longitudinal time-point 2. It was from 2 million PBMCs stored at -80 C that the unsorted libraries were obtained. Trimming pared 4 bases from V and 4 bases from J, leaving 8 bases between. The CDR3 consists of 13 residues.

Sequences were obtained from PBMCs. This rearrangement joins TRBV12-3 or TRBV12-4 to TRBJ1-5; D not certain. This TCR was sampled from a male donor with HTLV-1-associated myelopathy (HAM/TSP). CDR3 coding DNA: TGTGCCAGCAGTTACCAAATTAATCAGCCCCAGCATTTT. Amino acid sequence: CASSYQINQPQHF.